This is a list of T cell receptor beta chains from one sample in a study of tissue T cells after allogeneic stem cell transplantation. This table comes from immunoSEQ multiplex PCR, and its TCRdb copy is limited to in-frame clones, with some not included. The sample includes tens of thousands of clones, 80% to 95% seen only once; the top ten take under 4%. The sample in question was blood, obtained before transplantation. These TCRs come from a woman aged 40-75 years who later had graft-versus-host disease after an allogeneic stem cell transplant. Both conserved end residues are part of each CDR3. Clone size is not always given. Where it is, it says once, few, many or a class for expanded clones.

.,TRBV6-5,CASSSPAGMNTEAFF
.,TRBV30,CAWNEQRGETQYF
.,TRBV7-9,CASSRSSGRNTGELFF
.,TRBV2,CASILAGGKYEQYF
once,TRBV19,CASSWGSNQPQHF
.,TRBV5-6,CASSLAQGYEQYF
.,TRBV23-1,CASSQWGLTGNYGYTF
.,TRBV7-6,CASSLGQGTEAFF
.,TRBV3-1/TRBV3-2,CASSQAFTGEGEAFF
.,TRBV24-1,CATSDLAHSFSGNTIYF
few,TRBV7-2,CASSPRGQAVRAFF
.,TRBV28,CASSLVGTEAFF
.,TRBV14,CASKNRDSGNTIYF
.,TRBV11-3,CASSLTGGALNEQFF
.,TRBV3-1/TRBV3-2,CASSQWDRRFYGYTF
.,TRBV21-1,CASIQGQGEDTEAFF
.,TRBV7-6,CASSLAPRGVNTEAFF
.,TRBV28,CASSSTRGRTRDEQFF
once,TRBV5-1,CASRSEQGLNTEAFF
.,TRBV10-2,CASSARTGATDTQYF
.,TRBV10-3,CAISGQGDDVTQYF
.,TRBV7-2,CASRLERGETQYF
.,TRBV12-3/TRBV12-4,CASSGPDRGGYTF
few,TRBV6-2/TRBV6-3,CASSYLGGTEAFF
.,TRBV19,CASSIRRSSGNTIYF
.,TRBV5-1,CASGLAGEGGRETQYF
.,TRBV6-2/TRBV6-3,CASSPLMDRGVHETQYF
.,TRBV4-3,CASSQGSRAQETQYF
.,TRBV4-1,CASSRPRVERNGYTF
.,TRBV7-2,CASSLETSGRWADTQYF
.,TRBV6-6,CASSREGGRAGWPTEAFF
.,TRBV10-1,CASSPWGSTDTQYF
.,TRBV3-1/TRBV3-2,CASSLLGTSGRETQYF
.,TRBV7-9,CASTRAGANVLTF
.,TRBV6-5,CASSYPGTGFDEQFF
.,TRBV19,CASSIDNSGFTDTQYF
.,TRBV11-2,CASSFAYEQYF
once,TRBV18,CASSPPGTYEQYF
.,TRBV28,CASSLRTTEAFF
.,TRBV13,CASSERLKTGGGETQYF
once,TRBV19,CASRPVGTGGLRWEAFF
.,TRBV6-1,CASSEAPGGGNSPLHF
.,TRBV9,CASSIGVVNEQFF
.,TRBV7-9,CASSLGAGGLTEAFF
.,TRBV6-6,CASSYTGDGYNEQFF
.,TRBV6-2/TRBV6-3,CASSPRGGGDSGRTDTQYF
.,TRBV5-4,CASSIGNTGELFF
.,TRBV28,CASSSLRDTSYEQYF